Listed below are T cell receptor beta chains from one sample, sequenced in a study of T cells in Graves' hyperthyroidism and ophthalmopathy. One entry per CDR3 protein results from TCRdb running MiXCR on the multiplex PCR reads. The repertoire has about 700,000 distinct CDR3 sequences, 13% to 15% of them found once; the top ten carry roughly 10%. The sample comprised blood. All receptors derive from a woman younger than 30 with Graves' hyperthyroidism. The CDR3 runs from the conserved cysteine through the conserved F or W. A D gene is named only where the DNA matches it firmly. The size of a clone is reported for some rows only, either as once, few or many, or as a class for expanded clones.

J gene | clone size | D gene | V gene | CDR3 DNA | CDR3 protein
TRBJ1-6 | many | NA | TRBV3-1 | TGTGCCAGCAGCCACCCCAGCTATAATTCACCCCTCCACTTT | CASSHPSYNSPLHF
TRBJ2-1 | many | TRBD2 | TRBV28 | TGTGCCAGCAGTTCCCCCCACGCTAGCGGGACCAATGAGCAGTTCTTC | CASSSPHASGTNEQFF
TRBJ2-3 | many | TRBD1 | TRBV12-3/TRBV12-4 | TGTGCCAGCAGTTCCCGGACAGGGACCACCACAGATACGCAGTATTTT | CASSSRTGTTTDTQYF
TRBJ1-2 | few | NA | TRBV7-9 | TGTGCCAGCAAGAACAGGGAAGGGAGCGGCTACACCTTC | CASKNREGSGYTF
TRBJ1-2 | many | TRBD1 | TRBV29-1 | TGCAGCGTTGAGCGGGACAGACCCTATGGCTACACCTTC | CSVERDRPYGYTF
TRBJ1-2 | many | NA | TRBV6-2/TRBV6-3 | TGTGCCAGCAGTTACTCGAGGATCCGGGACTTCCGTGGCTACACCTTC | CASSYSRIRDFRGYTF
TRBJ1-1 | NA | NA | TRBV19 | TGTGCCAGTAGGGCAGGGATTATGAACACTGAAGCTTTCTTT | CASRAGIMNTEAFF
TRBJ2-1 | many | NA | TRBV29-1 | TGCAGCGTTGAACGGACTCTCACCTACAATGAGCAGTTCTTC | CSVERTLTYNEQFF
TRBJ1-2 | few | TRBD1 | TRBV20-1 | TGCAGTGCCATAAGTCAGGGGGCATCTCATGGCTACACCTTC | CSAISQGASHGYTF
TRBJ1-1 | few | NA | TRBV28 | TGTGCCAGCAGTTTTCCGGGGGCTTCGAACACTGAAGCTTTCTTT | CASSFPGASNTEAFF
TRBJ2-1 | NA | TRBD2 | TRBV13 | TGTGCCAGCAGCTTCTATAGCGGGAGGGCCGGGGTTGAGCAGTTCTTC | CASSFYSGRAGVEQFF
TRBJ1-5 | many | NA | TRBV7-9 | TGTGCCAGCAGCTTGTCCCTCGGGGGAGCCCAGCATTTT | CASSLSLGGAQHF
TRBJ2-3 | NA | NA | TRBV6-5 | TGTGCCAGCAGTTATGCTAGAGCGCGGAAAAGCACAGATACGCAGTATTTT | CASSYARARKSTDTQYF
TRBJ2-5 | NA | NA | TRBV6-1 | TGTGCCAGCAGTACCCCCCAGACCCAGTACTTC | CASSTPQTQYF
TRBJ2-7 | many | NA | TRBV3-1 | TGTGCCAGCAGCCAGGATCGTACAGTCTTCGAGCAGTACTTC | CASSQDRTVFEQYF
TRBJ2-1 | NA | NA | TRBV7-9 | TGTGCCAGCAGCTCCTTCGCGGAGGTCCCCAATGAGCAGTTCTTC | CASSSFAEVPNEQFF
TRBJ2-3 | NA | NA | TRBV5-1 | TGCGCCAGCAGCTTGGTAGCAGACACAGATACGCAGTATTTT | CASSLVADTDTQYF
TRBJ1-2 | NA | NA | TRBV15 | TGTGCCACCAGCAATCCTAAGGGGTTGGCTGGAGGCTACACCTTC | CATSNPKGLAGGYTF
TRBJ2-7 | many | TRBD1 | TRBV12-3/TRBV12-4 | TGTGCCAGCAGTTGGGACAGGGGGGTCTACGAGCAGTACTTC | CASSWDRGVYEQYF
TRBJ1-5 | many | NA | TRBV3-1 | TGTGCCAGCAGCCAAGATGAGGATCAGCCCCAGCATTTT | CASSQDEDQPQHF
TRBJ1-1 | few | NA | TRBV29-1 | TGCAGCGTTGGGGCGACTGAAGCTTTCTTT | CSVGATEAFF
TRBJ1-1 | few | NA | TRBV6-2/TRBV6-3 | TGTGCCAGCAGTCGCTTAGGGGCTATGATGAACACTGAAGCTTTCTTT | CASSRLGAMMNTEAFF
TRBJ2-7 | many | TRBD1 | TRBV5-6 | TGTGCCAGCAGCCCTACAGGGGACGCCTCCGAGCAGTACTTC | CASSPTGDASEQYF
TRBJ2-2 | NA | NA | TRBV19 | TGTGCCAGTACCATGGGACATCTCACCGGGGAGCTGTTTTTT | CASTMGHLTGELFF
TRBJ2-7 | many | NA | TRBV20-1 | TGCAGTGCTAGACGCGCAGACGTCGGGGCCTACGAGCAGTACTTC | CSARRADVGAYEQYF
TRBJ2-5 | many | TRBD1 | TRBV6-2/TRBV6-3 | TGTGCCAGCAGTAGACAGGGGGCTAGAGAGACCCAGTACTTC | CASSRQGARETQYF
TRBJ2-1 | NA | TRBD2 | TRBV6-1 | TGTGCCAGCAGACCTAGCGGGAGAAGCAATGAGCAGTTCTTC | CASRPSGRSNEQFF